This T cell receptor beta chain is drawn from a study of T cell responses to AZD1222 COVID-19 vaccine. Only in-frame clones appear in the TCRdb table, and some are missing; sequencing was by immunoSEQ multiplex PCR. The data hold approximately 180,000 clones, with roughly 87% observed a single time. The TCR was taken from an adult in good health. The sample in question was peripheral blood, obtained on day 0 of AZD1222 vaccination.

The CDR3 loop is CATSDVQGYQETQYF. CDR3 sequence (DNA): TGTGCCACCAGTGATGTCCAGGGGTACCAAGAGACCCAGTACTTC. The genes are TRBV24-1 and TRBJ2-5; possibly TRBD1 for D (6 bases). The CDR3 has 15 residues. Per the germline V gene, CDR1 is KGHDR and CDR2 is SFDVKD. The germline V and J ends were trimmed by 3 bases and 0 bases, with 10 bases remaining between them.